This TCR beta chain was observed in a study of blood T cell repertoires in COVID-19. For the study at large: Donors in the United States, Italy and Spain gave samples during acute or convalescent COVID-19. T cells, B-cell-depleted T cells, or PBMCs provided the cDNA or gDNA that served as material.

TCRdb keeps only in-frame clones here, not all; method: immunoSEQ multiplex PCR. Of 200,000 to 300,000 clones in the sample, roughly 80% were seen once. Looked up from germline, CDR1 is KGHSH and CDR2 is LQKENI. J lost 4 bases, V lost 2 bases, and 1 base had no gene match. This CDR3 has 13 residues. V and J are TRBV18 and TRBJ2-5, with 7 bases fitting TRBD1. The source material was peripheral blood. This clonotype was sampled from a woman aged 18-29 years with acute or convalescent COVID-19. CDR3 DNA: TGTGCCAGCTCACCAAACAGGGGAGAGACCCAGTACTTC. This codes for CASSPNRGETQYF. Full variable domain (missing parts from reference TRBV18 and TRBJ2-5): NAGVMQNPRHLVRRRGQEARLRCSPMKGHSHVYWYRQLPEEGLKFMVYLQKENIIDESGMPKERFSAEFPKEGPSILRIQQVVRGDSAAYFCASSPNRGETQYFGPGTRLLVL.